Listed below are T cell receptor beta chains from one sample, sequenced in a study of human T cells and chemical hapten exposure. TCRdb reprocessed the RACE reads via MiXCR and lists one record per CDR3 protein. The sample records about 45,000 distinct CDR3 sequences, about 3.7% being singletons. The sample taken for sequencing was whole blood. Receptor source: a human donor in good health. Some clones in this sample may be carry-over from other donors' samples. CDR3s leave out the opening cysteine and the closing phenylalanine or tryptophan. The order of the fields is V gene, J gene, CDR3 length, clone size, CDR3 protein. Not every row has a clone size; where given, it reads once, few, many or a size class.

V gene: TRBV30; J gene: TRBJ1-6; CDR3 length: 11; clone size: few; CDR3 protein: AWGGHYNSPLH
V gene: TRBV12-3/TRBV12-4; J gene: TRBJ2-5; CDR3 length: 12; clone size: many; CDR3 protein: ASSLPDTQETQY
V gene: TRBV20-1; J gene: TRBJ2-3; CDR3 length: 16; clone size: many; CDR3 protein: SARDPSGRAHGTDTQY
V gene: TRBV12-3/TRBV12-4; J gene: TRBJ2-6; CDR3 length: 16; clone size: many; CDR3 protein: ASREGLAGVAGANVLT
V gene: TRBV11-3; J gene: TRBJ2-7; CDR3 length: 11; clone size: many; CDR3 protein: ASSSPQSHEQY
V gene: TRBV12-3/TRBV12-4; J gene: TRBJ2-3; CDR3 length: 13; clone size: many; CDR3 protein: ASSQTGLPTDTQY
V gene: TRBV10-2; J gene: TRBJ2-6; CDR3 length: 14; clone size: NA; CDR3 protein: ASSESAGVRQRVLT
V gene: TRBV4-1; J gene: TRBJ2-1; CDR3 length: 9; clone size: many; CDR3 protein: ASSRRGEQF
V gene: TRBV28; J gene: TRBJ1-1; CDR3 length: 11; clone size: NA; CDR3 protein: ASSLGRGTEAF
V gene: TRBV13; J gene: TRBJ1-2; CDR3 length: 12; clone size: NA; CDR3 protein: ASSKDRGYYGYT
V gene: TRBV12-3/TRBV12-4; J gene: TRBJ2-7; CDR3 length: 12; clone size: many; CDR3 protein: ASSYGTRLSEQY
V gene: TRBV2; J gene: TRBJ2-1; CDR3 length: 13; clone size: many; CDR3 protein: ASSVPGQGIHEQF
V gene: TRBV6-5; J gene: TRBJ2-2; CDR3 length: 13; clone size: NA; CDR3 protein: ASSYWVGPSGELF
V gene: TRBV6-6; J gene: TRBJ2-1; CDR3 length: 14; clone size: many; CDR3 protein: ASSYSLIYPGNEQF
V gene: TRBV29-1; J gene: TRBJ2-7; CDR3 length: 10; clone size: many; CDR3 protein: SVRPSEYEQY
V gene: TRBV28; J gene: TRBJ2-1; CDR3 length: 12; clone size: many; CDR3 protein: ASSFERDNNEQF
V gene: TRBV20-1; J gene: TRBJ1-4; CDR3 length: 13; clone size: few; CDR3 protein: SAREPGGVFEKLF
V gene: TRBV28; J gene: TRBJ2-2; CDR3 length: 11; clone size: many; CDR3 protein: ASRQGLTGELF
V gene: TRBV24-1; J gene: TRBJ1-1; CDR3 length: 13; clone size: many; CDR3 protein: ATSDSQAMNTEAF
V gene: TRBV10-2; J gene: TRBJ1-1; CDR3 length: 13; clone size: few; CDR3 protein: ASSERGQLGTEAF
V gene: TRBV7-9; J gene: TRBJ1-4; CDR3 length: 13; clone size: many; CDR3 protein: ASSRISGTNEKLF
V gene: TRBV7-8; J gene: TRBJ2-1; CDR3 length: 14; clone size: many; CDR3 protein: ASSPNSGGSYNEQL
V gene: TRBV3-1; J gene: TRBJ1-1; CDR3 length: 14; clone size: few; CDR3 protein: ASSRVTGIMNTEAF
V gene: TRBV24-1; J gene: TRBJ2-1; CDR3 length: 13; clone size: many; CDR3 protein: ATSNVEGARNEQF
V gene: TRBV28; J gene: TRBJ1-3; CDR3 length: 12; clone size: few; CDR3 protein: ASSFKPPGNTIY
V gene: TRBV6-6; J gene: TRBJ2-5; CDR3 length: 14; clone size: NA; CDR3 protein: ASSPPPLTHGKTQY
V gene: TRBV7-6; J gene: TRBJ2-5; CDR3 length: 9; clone size: many; CDR3 protein: ASSPLETQY
V gene: TRBV7-8; J gene: TRBJ2-4; CDR3 length: 10; clone size: many; CDR3 protein: ASSLAENIQY
V gene: TRBV2; J gene: TRBJ2-2; CDR3 length: 14; clone size: many; CDR3 protein: ASRVLAGGRTGELF
V gene: TRBV12-3/TRBV12-4; J gene: TRBJ1-2; CDR3 length: 12; clone size: NA; CDR3 protein: ASSLGGEGPGYT
V gene: TRBV7-9; J gene: TRBJ2-5; CDR3 length: 12; clone size: many; CDR3 protein: ASSSPDNQETQY
V gene: TRBV29-1; J gene: TRBJ1-1; CDR3 length: 10; clone size: many; CDR3 protein: SVDGGNTEAF